This TCR beta chain comes out of a study of blood T cell repertoires in COVID-19. About the study: The study drew acute and convalescent COVID-19 samples from the United States, Italy and Spain. T cells, B-cell-depleted T cells, or PBMCs supplied cDNA or gDNA.

The CDR3 extends over 20 amino acids. Germline loops: CDR1 MNHEY, CDR2 SVGEGT. The ends lost 3 bases at V and 0 bases at J; junction bases unmatched: 11. Repertoires were generated with immunoSEQ multiplex PCR, while TCRdb's copy carries only in-frame clones and drops some. The data contain around 160,000 clones, roughly 90% of them singletons. Researchers sorted participants into cohorts using their self-reported clinical history. Individuals in the exposed group had encountered a COVID-19 case within 2 weeks preceding study entry. Material for sequencing was PBMCs or T cells enriched from blood (not recorded which). V is TRBV6-2 or TRBV6-3 and J is TRBJ2-6; the match to TRBD2 covers 10 bases. This clonotype was obtained from a woman in her thirties or forties who had been exposed to COVID-19. The CDR3 loop reads CASSYFIAGGLTSGANVLTF. CDR3 coding DNA: TGTGCCAGCAGTTATTTCATAGCGGGGGGCCTTACCTCTGGGGCCAACGTCCTGACTTTC.